This TCR beta chain comes out of a study of low-dose radiotherapy and immunotherapy resistance in tumors. Time point given: before trial treatment. The CDR3 length is 11 residues. Germline V gene sequence: CDR1 SGHAT, CDR2 FQNNGV. V was shortened by 1 base and J by 10 bases, with 7 bases between the two germline ends. TRAV- and TRBV-specific primers primed first-strand cDNA, covering alpha and beta chains. The TCRs were subjected to amplification over 20 PCR cycles employing a constant-region primer in conjunction with a V-primer adapter. TCRdb reanalysed the reads using MiXCR and keeps one entry per CDR3 protein. The table lists roughly 39,000 distinct CDR3 sequences, roughly a third of them singletons. This clonotype was counted many times.

The source material was PBMCs, sampled before treatment. The chain recombines TRBV11-2 with TRBJ1-1; no definite D call. This TCR was recovered from a male donor with gallbladder cancer. Here the CDR3 DNA reads TGTGCCAGCAGCTTAGCAGCGCCAGCTTTCTTT. Amino acid sequence: CASSLAAPAFF. The whole variable domain, remainder taken from reference TRBV11-2 and TRBJ1-1, is EAGVAQSPRYKIIEKRQSVAFWCNPISGHATLYWYQQILGQGPKLLIQFQNNGVVDDSQLPKDRFSAERLKGVDSTLKIQPAKLEDSAVYLCASSLAAPAFFGQGTRLTVV.